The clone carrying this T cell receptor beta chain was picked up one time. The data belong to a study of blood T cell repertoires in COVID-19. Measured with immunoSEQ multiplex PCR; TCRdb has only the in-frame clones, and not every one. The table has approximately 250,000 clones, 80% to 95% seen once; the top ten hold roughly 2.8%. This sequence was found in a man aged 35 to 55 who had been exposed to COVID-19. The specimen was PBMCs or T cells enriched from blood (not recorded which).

In DNA, the CDR3 is TGTGCCAGTAGTATAGTGATTTTCGGGCAGGGCTCGAACACTGAAGCTTTCTTT. This encodes CASSIVIFGQGSNTEAFF. The gene calls are TRBV19 and TRBJ1-1; possible D gene TRBD1, 5 bases. V was shortened by 1 base and J by 1 base, with 19 bases between the two germline ends. Germline V gives CDR1 LNHDA, CDR2 SQIVND (reference sequence). The CDR3 runs to 18 residues. Complete variable domain (other parts from reference TRBV19 and TRBJ1-1): DGGITQSPKYLFRKEGQNVTLSCEQNLNHDAMYWYRQDPGQGLRLIYYSQIVNDFQKGDIAEGYSVSREKKESFPLTVTSAQKNPTAFYLCASSIVIFGQGSNTEAFFGQGTRLTVV.